This TCR beta chain derives from a study of shared clonotypes between healthy human individuals. About the research overall: With ages of 18 to 49, the donors were a couple of women and a few men. Study findings and constraints: Estimated richness was generally greater in naive than memory subsets.

Assay: immunoSEQ multiplex PCR; the TCRdb copy retains only in-frame clones and omits some. Among under 600,000 clones listed, roughly 95% were seen once. The CDR3 runs to 15 residues. Germline V gene data show CDR1 as SGDLS and CDR2 as YYNGEE. Trimming stripped 6 bases from V and 4 bases from J, with 18 bases between. Worth noting for this clone: Its antigen is unknown.

This rearrangement joins TRBV9 to TRBJ2-3, with D perhaps TRBD2 (7 bases). Sequencing was done on a sample of naive CD4+ T cells sorted from blood. The subset was: CD45RA+ positively selected. This sequence was found in a woman aged 25 to 39 in good health. CDR3 protein: CASNARGALADTQYF. DNA of the CDR3: TGTGCCAGCAACGCACGGGGGGCGCTTGCAGATACGCAGTATTTT.